The text below deals with one TCR beta chain. The antigen is undetermined. This entry comes from a study of T cell responses to AZD1222 COVID-19 vaccine. Study results and caveats: The repertoires were collected only after the peak T cell response. Only a handful of AZD1222 recipients were seropositive at baseline. Two AZD1222 administrations were followed by greater Spike-specific TCR breadth and depth.

Germline V gene data show CDR1 as LNHDA and CDR2 as SQIVND (reference sequence). Trimming left V 3 bases short and J 7 bases short, with 13 bases between. This CDR3 comprises 14 residues. Profiling relied on immunoSEQ multiplex PCR, and the TCRdb table lists in-frame clones only, not all of them. The data contain 100,000 to 150,000 clones, around 91% of them singletons. The receptor was derived from an adult in good health. Sequences were derived from peripheral blood, sampled on day 0 of MenACWY control vaccination. The V and J genes are TRBV19 and TRBJ1-5; D gene ambiguous. The CDR3 is CASSIQETGQPQHF. The CDR3 nucleotides read TGTGCCAGTAGTATCCAGGAGACGGGGCAGCCCCAGCATTTT.